In this sample, the clone carrying this TCR beta chain turned up many times. The data were taken from a study of early T cells in non-severe SARS-CoV-2 infection. Study context: Sequencing input comprised bulk RNA from unsorted whole blood; chain pairing was not available.

Separate cDNA molecules each had unique molecular identifiers attached to them. TCRdb independently ran MiXCR on the 5' RACE reads; one entry per CDR3 protein. Found here are roughly 25,000 distinct CDR3 sequences, more than 4% of them singletons; the top ten hold 15% to 19%. After removal of 8 bases from V and 4 bases from J, the junction contained 5 bases not matched to a gene. The CDR3 loop spans 13 amino acids. Germline CDR1 MNHEY, CDR2 SMNVEV (reference sequence). This sequence was found in an adult who was a healthcare worker with PCR-confirmed SARS-CoV-2 infection or an uninfected control (not recorded which). Material for sequencing was whole blood. This chain joins TRBV27 and TRBJ2-7; 10 nucleotides align to TRBD1. CDR3 DNA sequence: TGTGCCAGCGGTGGACAGGGGGGATACGAGCAGTACTTC. It codes for CASGGQGGYEQYF.